The 13 T cell receptor beta chains listed next were all sequenced from one sample in a study of control samples from healthy donors and cancer patients. The repertoire was sequenced with immunoSEQ multiplex PCR; TCRdb's copy has only in-frame clones and lacks some. The sample includes about 140,000 clones, 75% to 95% of them seen just once. Sequenced input: blood. These receptors came from a man younger than 45 in good health.

V and J are TRBV5-8 and TRBJ1-1; tentatively, D is TRBD1 (5 bases). The V end was cut by 4 bases, the J end by 3 bases, with 13 bases between. Germline assignment: CDR1 SGHTS and CDR2 YDEGEE. The CDR3 has 14 amino acids. The CDR3 reads CASSAGLPDTEAFF. CDR3 sequence (DNA): TGTGCCAGCAGCGCGGGACTGCCAGACACTGAAGCTTTCTTT.

This clone was seen just once. The chain links TRBV7-2 to TRBJ2-2; 8 nucleotides match TRBD2. Germline V lookup: CDR1 SGHTA, CDR2 FQGNSA. Trimming took 3 bases from V and 6 from J; bases not matched to a gene: 3. The CDR3 spans 14 residues. CDR3 region: CASSFAGGPGELFF. The CDR3 DNA follows: TGTGCCAGCAGCTTCGCGGGGGGCCCCGGGGAGCTGTTTTTT. Full variable domain (rest looked up from reference TRBV7-2 and TRBJ2-2): GAGVSQSPSNKVTEKGKDVELRCDPISGHTALYWYRQSLGQGLEFLIYFQGNSAPDKSGLPSDRFSAERTGGSVSTLTIQRTQQEDSAVYLCASSFAGGPGELFFGEGSRLTVL.

On this clone: One end of the junction is discordant with germline, which a read error may explain. The genes are TRBV6-5 and TRBJ1-3; TRBD1 is a possible D gene (5 bases). The germline V gene has CDR1 MNHEY and CDR2 SVGAGI. The CDR3 has 14 residues. CDR3 sequence: CASSSRGHGHTIYF. For the CDR3, the DNA is TGTGCCAGCAGTTCCCGCGGACATGGACACACCATATATTTT.

The CDR3: CASSYNGGGEQFF. CDR3 bases: TGTGCCAGCAGTTACAACGGGGGGGGTGAGCAGTTCTTC. The rearrangement joins TRBV6-5 to TRBJ2-1, with 8 bases identical to TRBD2. Trimming removed 2 bases from V and 9 bases from J; junction bases left unmatched: 3. This CDR3 contains 13 residues. Germline V gene lookup returns CDR1 MNHEY and CDR2 SVGAGI.

The V gene is TRBV7-9, the J gene TRBJ2-1; TRBD2 matches at 10 bases. The ends lost 5 bases at V and 8 bases at J; junction bases unmatched: 12. The germline V gene encodes CDR1 SEHNR and CDR2 FQNEAQ (reference sequence). CDR3 length: 16 amino acids. CDR3 sequence (DNA): TGTGCCAGCAGCCCGCCGGGAGCGGGGGGGCCCGATGAGCAGTTCTTC. The encoded protein is CASSPPGAGGPDEQFF.

This clone was detected once. V and J are TRBV18 and TRBJ1-1; D may be TRBD1 (5 bases). This CDR3 region has 12 residues. The V end was cut by 3 bases, the J end by 11 bases, with 13 bases between. The germline gives CDR1 KGHSH, CDR2 LQKENI. In nucleotides, the CDR3 is TGTGCCAGCTCACCCTCGGGGGTGGCGGCTTTCTTT. It specifies CASSPSGVAAFF.

The chain couples TRBV10-3 to TRBJ2-3; TRBD2 matches 9 bases. Germline V gene lookup returns CDR1 ENHRY and CDR2 SYGVKD. The V gene end was trimmed by 4 bases and the J gene end by 1 base; junction bases not matched to a gene: 6. This CDR3 has 16 residues. CDR3 nucleotide sequence: TGTGCCATCAGTGTACAGCGGGGGGTCGGCACAGATACGCAGTATTTT. It translates to CAISVQRGVGTDTQYF.

This sequence joins TRBV24-1 and TRBJ1-6; D gene ambiguous. The germline V and J ends were trimmed by 4 bases and 5 bases, with 5 bases remaining between them. Germline CDR1 reads KGHDR; CDR2 reads SFDVKD. The CDR3 covers 13 residues. The CDR3 reads CATSEQNNSPLHF. Here the CDR3 DNA reads TGTGCCACCAGTGAACAGAATAATTCACCCCTCCACTTT.

The chain has TRBV3-1 (or the pseudogene TRBV3-2) and TRBJ2-2, with TRBD2 matching over 9 bases. V shed 0 bases and J 4 bases; nucleotides not matched to a gene: 9. CDR1 is LGHDT and CDR2 is YNNKEL in the germline V gene (reference sequence). The CDR3 consists of 18 residues. CDR3: CASSQETGGGAVTGELFF. In DNA form, the CDR3 reads TGTGCCAGCAGCCAAGAAACAGGCGGGGGGGCCGTCACCGGGGAGCTGTTTTTT.

The rearrangement uses TRBV3-1 (or the pseudogene TRBV3-2) and TRBJ1-5; no definite D call. V was trimmed by 1 base and J by 2 bases, leaving 6 bases between them. Germline CDR1 and CDR2: LGHDT and YNNKEL (reference sequence). This CDR3 region has 14 residues. CDR3 sequence: CASSQASGNQPQHF. Written as DNA, the CDR3 is TGTGCCAGCAGCCAAGCGAGTGGCAATCAGCCCCAGCATTTT.

V gene TRBV11-1 combines with J gene TRBJ1-2, with 9 nucleotides matching TRBD1. The CDR3 is 15 amino acids. Trimming at V came to 3 bases and at J to 3 bases, leaving 5 bases not matched to a gene. In germline, CDR1 is SGHAT, CDR2 FQDESV (reference sequence). The CDR3 protein is CASSFTDRGDYGYTF. In nucleotides, the CDR3 is TGTGCCAGCAGCTTTACGGACAGGGGCGACTATGGCTACACCTTC.

For the CDR3, the DNA is TGTGCCAGCAGCTTGCGGACAGTTTCTGGCTACACCTTC. Translation gives CASSLRTVSGYTF. This rearrangement joins TRBV5-6 to TRBJ1-2; D may be TRBD1 (6 bases). This CDR3 comprises 13 residues. In germline, CDR1 is SGHDT, CDR2 YYEEEE. V lost 1 base and J lost 7, with 11 bases in between.

The V and J genes are TRBV5-1 and TRBJ2-2; 10 bases align to TRBD1. This CDR3 is built from 16 residues. The trim removed 4 bases at V and 2 bases at J, leaving 5 bases unmatched. Germline CDR1 and CDR2: SGHRS and YFSETQ. The CDR3 region has the DNA TGCGCCAGCAGCCCGCGGACAGGGGGTAACACCGGGGAGCTGTTTTTT. Its translation is CASSPRTGGNTGELFF.